This T cell receptor beta chain was retrieved from a study of T-cell reconstitution after alpha-beta-depleted transplantation in children. As it was prepared, the TCRbeta library received unique molecular identifiers. TCRdb reprocessed the PCR reads via MiXCR and lists one record per CDR3 protein. This sample has about 580,000 distinct CDR3 sequences, with 25% to 30% found just once. Regarding this clonotype: Its antigen is unidentified.

Study-wide points: Newly generated T cells supplied most T-cell counts and diversity one year post-transplant. Two months or so post-transplant, alpha-beta T cells reportedly derived from several hundred expanded graft clones. After transplant, high TCRbeta diversity at day 60 in some patients arose from surviving recipient T cells and thymic progenitors.

The material sequenced was PBMCs, taken before TCRalphabeta/CD19-depleted stem cell transplant. This clonotype originated in a boy less than two years old with Wiskott-Aldrich syndrome, due to receive a stem cell transplant.

The chain's CDR3 is CASTRDRGRNQPQHF. The CDR3 nucleotides read TGTGCCAGCACCCGCGACAGGGGCCGTAATCAGCCCCAGCATTTT. The rearrangement uses TRBV12-3 or TRBV12-4 and TRBJ1-5, with 8 bases matching TRBD1. The V segment lost 7 bases and the J segment 4 bases; nucleotides outside the gene matches: 9. This CDR3 is 15 amino acids long.